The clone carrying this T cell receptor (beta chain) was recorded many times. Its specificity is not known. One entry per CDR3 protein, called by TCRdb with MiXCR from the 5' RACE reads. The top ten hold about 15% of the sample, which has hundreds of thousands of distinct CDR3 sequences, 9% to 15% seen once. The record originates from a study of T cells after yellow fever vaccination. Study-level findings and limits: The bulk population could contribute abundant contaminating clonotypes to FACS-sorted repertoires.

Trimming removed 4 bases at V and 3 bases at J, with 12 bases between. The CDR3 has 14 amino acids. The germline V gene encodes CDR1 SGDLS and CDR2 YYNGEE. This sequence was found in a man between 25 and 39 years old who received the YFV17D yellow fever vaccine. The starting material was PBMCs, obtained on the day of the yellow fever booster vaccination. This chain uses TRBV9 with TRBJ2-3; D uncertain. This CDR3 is CASSLQTYTDTQYF. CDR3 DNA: TGTGCCAGCAGCCTTCAGACTTATACAGATACGCAGTATTTT.